This T cell receptor (beta chain) stems from a study of vaccination effects on CD4 cells after COVID-19. This clone was detected only a few times. The antigen remains unidentified. In the ViraFEST assay, antigen-specific CD4+ clonotypes were identified by expansion after peptide-pool stimulation. With around ten days of culture completed, CD4+ T cells were isolated. No vaccinee had earlier SARS-CoV-2 infection, and nucleocapsid antibodies were negative. The repertoire was sequenced with immunoSEQ multiplex PCR; TCRdb's copy has only in-frame clones and lacks some. The sample lists 20,000 to 25,000 clones; 65% to 85% were seen once. The specimen was CD4+ T cells from PBMCs cultured with HCoV-NL63 spike peptides, collected before COVID-19 vaccination. The TCR comes from a human donor who received a COVID-19 vaccine.

The CDR3 region has the DNA TGCGCCAGCGGCGCCAGCGGGACTAGCGTAAGGAGCACCGGGGAGCTGTTTTTT. Translated: CASGASGTSVRSTGELFF. The V call is TRBV5-1, the J call TRBJ2-2; the match to TRBD2 covers 10 bases. This CDR3 has 18 residues. Germline CDR1 reads SGHRS; CDR2 reads YFSETQ. The junction had 16 bases not matched to a gene; V was cut back by 7 bases and J by 4 bases.